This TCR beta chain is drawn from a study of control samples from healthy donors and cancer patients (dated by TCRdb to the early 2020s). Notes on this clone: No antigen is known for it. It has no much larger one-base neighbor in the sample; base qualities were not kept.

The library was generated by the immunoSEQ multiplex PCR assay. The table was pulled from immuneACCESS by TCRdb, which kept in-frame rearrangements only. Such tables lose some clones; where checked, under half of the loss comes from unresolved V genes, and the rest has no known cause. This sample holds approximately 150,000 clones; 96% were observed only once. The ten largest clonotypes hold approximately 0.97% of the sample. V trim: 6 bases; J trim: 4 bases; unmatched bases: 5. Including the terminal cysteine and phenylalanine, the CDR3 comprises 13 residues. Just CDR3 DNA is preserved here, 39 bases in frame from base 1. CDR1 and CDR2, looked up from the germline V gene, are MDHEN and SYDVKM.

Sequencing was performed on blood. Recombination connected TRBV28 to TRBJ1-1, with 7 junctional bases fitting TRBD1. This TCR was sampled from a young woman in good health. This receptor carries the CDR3 CASRLGQRTEAFF. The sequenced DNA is TGTGCCAGCAGATTGGGACAGCGCACTGAAGCTTTCTTT.